These 20 T cell receptor beta chains share one sample of origin, sequenced in a study of cytomegalovirus exposure and HLA in healthy donors. PCR involved 60 Vbeta and 13 Jbeta primers. Assay: immunoSEQ multiplex PCR; the TCRdb copy retains only in-frame clones and omits some. The table has approximately 170,000 clones, approximately 83% seen once. Sequences were obtained from PBMCs. These receptor sequences come from a boy aged 2 to 10 in good health and CMV-seronegative.

This rearrangement joins TRBV18 to TRBJ1-1; D is uncertain. This CDR3 has 16 residues. CDR1 is KGHSH, CDR2 LQKENI, per germline. V lost 2 bases and J lost 0, with 13 bases in between. The CDR3 coding sequence is TGTGCCAGCTCACCATCGCGGGTAGGATTGAACACTGAAGCTTTCTTT. Protein sequence: CASSPSRVGLNTEAFF.

In this sample, this clone turned up a few times. The chain couples TRBV5-5 to TRBJ2-7, with TRBD1 matching 8 bases. Trimming took 2 bases from V and 6 from J; bases not matched to a gene: 4. The length of the CDR3 is 13 residues. CDR1 is SGHKS and CDR2 is YYEKEE in the germline V gene (reference sequence). CDR3 DNA: TGTGCCAGCAGCTTAGGACAGGGCGGCGAGCAGTACGTC. This gives the protein CASSLGQGGEQYV.

CDR3 amino acids: CATSITNRGEQYV. The CDR3 DNA reads TGTGCCACCAGCATCACCAACAGGGGCGAGCAGTACGTC. This chain links TRBV15 with TRBJ2-7, with 7 bases identical to TRBD1. From germline, CDR1 is LNHNV and CDR2 YYDKDF (reference sequence). This CDR3 is built from 13 residues. Trimming removed 4 bases from V and 6 bases from J; junction bases left unmatched: 6.

The genes are TRBV7-2 and TRBJ2-2; 7 nucleotides agree with TRBD2. This CDR3 spans 14 amino acids. Germline assignment: CDR1 SGHTA and CDR2 FQGNSA. The V gene end was trimmed by 5 bases and the J gene end by 7 bases; junction bases not matched to a gene: 7. DNA of the CDR3: TGTGCCAGCAGCCGAGAGCGGGAATACGGGGAGCTGTTTTTT. Translation: CASSREREYGELFF.

This clone was seen only once. The rearrangement joins TRBV5-1 to TRBJ2-7; TRBD2 matches 7 bases. Germline CDR1 reads SGHRS; CDR2 reads YFSETQ. The CDR3 spans 15 residues. The trim removed 2 bases at V and 0 bases at J, leaving 5 bases unmatched. CDR3 loop: CASSFRDYSSYEQYF. In DNA, the CDR3 is TGCGCCAGCAGCTTCCGGGACTATAGCTCCTACGAGCAGTACTTC.

The chain is built from TRBV7-2 and TRBJ2-7, with TRBD2 identical over 13 bases. Trimming took 5 bases from V and 4 from J; bases not matched to a gene: 5. Looked up from germline, CDR1 is SGHTA and CDR2 is FQGNSA. This CDR3 has 15 residues. CDR3 loop: CASSARTSGRYEQYF. The CDR3 nucleotides read TGTGCCAGCAGCGCTAGGACTAGCGGGAGATACGAGCAGTACTTC.

The genes are TRBV30 and TRBJ2-3, with 8 bases that match TRBD1. The V and J ends lost 3 bases and 4 bases, in that order; junction bases with no gene match: 6. Per the germline V gene, CDR1 is GTSNPN and CDR2 is SVGIG (reference sequence). CDR3 size: 14 residues. CDR3 DNA: TGTGCCTGGAGCAGGACAGGGAGGCCAGATACGCAGTATTTT. Its protein is CAWSRTGRPDTQYF.

The chain couples TRBV9 to TRBJ2-5, with TRBD2 identical over 9 bases. This CDR3 has 16 amino acids. V was clipped by 1 base and J by 4 bases; unmatched bases: 8. Germline V CDR1 and CDR2: SGDLS, YYNGEE. The CDR3 protein is CASSVRAGGMGETQYF. Written as DNA, the CDR3 is TGTGCCAGCAGCGTAAGAGCGGGGGGTATGGGAGAGACCCAGTACTTC.

This chain links TRBV6-5 with TRBJ1-5; 9 bases line up with TRBD1. J was trimmed by 6 bases and V by 7 bases; bases with no gene match: 7. Germline values: CDR1 MNHEY, CDR2 SVGAGI. The CDR3 sequence is 14 residues long. DNA of the CDR3: TGTGCCAGCAACCCGGGACAGGGACGTCAGCCCCAGCATTTT. Its translation: CASNPGQGRQPQHF.

The chain is built from TRBV10-3 and TRBJ1-4, with 7 bases identical to TRBD1. V shed 6 bases and J 10 bases; nucleotides not matched to a gene: 8. Germline CDR1 reads ENHRY; CDR2 reads SYGVKD. The CDR3 sequence is 13 residues long. Here the CDR3 reads CAIRAGTDGKLFF. CDR3 nucleotides: TGTGCCATCAGGGCCGGGACAGACGGAAAACTGTTTTTT.

The chain couples TRBV27 to TRBJ2-1, with TRBD2 matching 10 bases. After removal of 6 bases from V and 5 bases from J, the junction contained 10 bases not matched to a gene. There are 16 residues in the CDR3. The germline CDR1 and CDR2 sequences are MNHEY and SMNVEV (reference sequence). Here the CDR3 reads CASSPLPSGSHNEQFF. The CDR3 region has the DNA TGTGCCAGCAGCCCTCTACCTAGCGGGAGCCACAATGAGCAGTTCTTC.

The chain couples TRBV18 to TRBJ2-3, with TRBD2 as a possible D gene (7 bases). CDR3 length equals 15 residues. The V and J ends lost 4 bases and 3 bases respectively, with 14 bases between them. CDR1 KGHSH and CDR2 LQKENI come from the germline V gene. The CDR3 bases are TGTGCCAGCTCACTGGGGGGGCTAAGAACAGATACGCAGTATTTT. This sequence encodes CASSLGGLRTDTQYF.

The chain uses TRBV14 and TRBJ1-2; D is possibly TRBD1 (6 bases). CDR3 length: 13 residues. Germline CDR1 reads SGHDN; CDR2 reads FVKESK. V lost 1 base and J 10 bases, leaving 13 bases between the germline ends. The CDR3 nucleotides read TGTGCCAGCAGCCAAGTTGGGGGCGCAGACTACACCTTC. Protein product: CASSQVGGADYTF.

The chain recombines TRBV4-3 with TRBJ2-3; 8 positions match TRBD2. The CDR3 sequence is 15 residues long. Per germline, CDR1 LGHNA and CDR2 YSLEER. V shed 0 bases and J 4 bases; nucleotides not matched to a gene: 3. CDR3 sequence reads: CASSQEAAGADTQYF. The CDR3 DNA is TGCGCCAGCAGCCAAGAAGCAGCGGGAGCAGATACGCAGTATTTT.

The chain is built from TRBV5-5 and TRBJ2-7; 10 bases fit TRBD2. The CDR3 contains 15 residues. The V gene end was trimmed by 0 bases and the J gene end by 6 bases; junction bases not matched to a gene: 6. Germline CDR1 SGHKS, CDR2 YYEKEE (reference sequence). CDR3 amino acids: CASSLASGRTGEQYF. The CDR3 coding sequence is TGTGCCAGCAGCTTGGCTAGCGGGAGAACTGGCGAGCAGTACTTC.

The chain's CDR3 is CASSLVRGDEQFF. Here the CDR3 DNA reads TGCGCCAGCAGCTTAGTCAGGGGGGATGAGCAGTTCTTC. This chain joins TRBV5-1 and TRBJ2-1; D perhaps matches TRBD1 (7 bases). Germline values: CDR1 SGHRS, CDR2 YFSETQ. The V end was cut by 2 bases, the J end by 8 bases, with 11 bases between. The CDR3 contains 13 residues.

The chain combines TRBV5-4 with TRBJ1-2; TRBD1 is a possible D gene (5 bases). V was clipped by 0 bases and J by 4 bases, with 10 bases between them. Per germline, CDR1 SGHNT and CDR2 YYREEE (reference sequence). The CDR3 covers 14 residues. In DNA form, the CDR3 reads TGTGCCAGCAGCTTGGTTGAAACAGGCTATGGCTACACCTTC. Its protein product is CASSLVETGYGYTF. Filled out from reference TRBV5-4 and TRBJ1-2, the complete variable domain reads ETGVTQSPTHLIKTRGQQVTLRCSSQSGHNTVSWYQQALGQGPQFIFQYYREEENGRGNFPPRFSGLQFPNYSSELNVNALELDDSALYLCASSLVETGYGYTFGSGTRLTVV.

As concerns this clone: Other DNA sequences in this specimen translate into the identical CDR3. The J gene is TRBJ2-5, the V gene TRBV5-1; D uncertain. The germline V gene encodes CDR1 SGHRS and CDR2 YFSETQ. Trimming removed 0 bases at V and 3 bases at J, with 6 bases between. The CDR3 spans 13 residues. The CDR3 bases are TGCGCCAGCAGCTTGGTTCCAGAAGAGACCCAGTACTTC. Encoded protein: CASSLVPEETQYF.

The V gene is TRBV6-5, the J gene TRBJ2-3, with 8 bases matching TRBD2. This CDR3 region has 15 residues. The V segment lost 7 bases and the J segment 2 bases; nucleotides outside the gene matches: 8. The germline V gene encodes CDR1 MNHEY and CDR2 SVGAGI. CDR3 in DNA: TGTGCCAGCACCCGAATAGCGGGGAACACAGATACGCAGTATTTT. Protein sequence: CASTRIAGNTDTQYF.

V is TRBV5-4 and J is TRBJ2-1; a weak D match, TRBD2 (7 bases). V was cut by 1 base and J by 8 bases, with 10 bases left in between. This CDR3 has 13 residues. Germline V gene data show CDR1 as SGHNT and CDR2 as YYREEE (reference sequence). As DNA, the CDR3 is TGTGCCAGCAGCTTGAGGGGGGGGCATGAGCAGTTCTTC. Its translation is CASSLRGGHEQFF.